This T cell receptor (beta chain) was identified in a study of blood T cells in healthy people across ages (dated by TCRdb to about 2015). At the level of the whole study: In model experiments, template switching captured about one uniquely barcoded TCR beta cDNA molecule for every two T cells. Using the same blood draw, the study looked at two additional independent replicas of 1 million unique cDNA reads for two donors, one aged 18 to 30 and the other aged 80 or older. The study measured age-related changes in TCR beta repertoire diversity using deep sequencing normalized with unique cDNA molecular identifiers. To avoid experimental bias, donors of different ages were distributed randomly across sequencing lanes. Donors were grouped into four age groups: young (average about 15 years), middle-aged (under 40), aged (62) and long-lived (over 80).

The germline V gene (reference sequence) provides CDR1 GTSNPN and CDR2 SVGIG. The CDR3 covers 14 residues, taking in both the cysteine and the phenylalanine. The CDR3 DNA has 42 bases and is translated from base 1. V is shortened by 0 bases, J by 14 bases, and the region joining them spans 21 bases. Regarding this clonotype: No antigen is known for it. Base qualities are missing; no much larger clone stands one base away.

The 39 donors, aged about 6 to 90 years, were systemically healthy Caucasian individuals from Russia. Each donor gave about 11 milliliters of peripheral blood, drawn into EDTA-treated Vacutainer tubes. PBMCs were isolated by Ficoll-Paque density-gradient centrifugation, with at least 7 million obtained per sample. Total RNA, at least 6 micrograms per sample, was extracted from PBMCs with Trizol reagent. Naive CD45RAhigh/CD27high T cell percentages were measured by flow cytometry on a PBMC aliquot from every donor. The full study reports these points: Compared with the aged group, the long-lived group had more naive CD4+ T cells, fewer expanded clones and increased TCR diversity, suggesting age selection. Estimates of total diversity from one million sequenced T cells were regarded as lower bounds and underestimates. Bulk unsorted PBMC profiling prevented conclusive comparison of naive and antigen-experienced compartments. Observed TCR beta diversity correlated strongly with the percentage of naive T cells measured by flow cytometry. The CMV infection status of donors was not known, potentially confounding age-related changes in expanded clonotypes. Observed TCR beta diversity per million T cells fell roughly linearly with age, and a significant reduction was already apparent by age about 36.

The protocol used for the library was 5' RACE. Sequencing used an Illumina HiSeq 2500. A second PCR of about 7 to 12 cycles was run with a J-beta primer mix and a sample-barcoded 5' primer. Each TCR beta cDNA molecule received a unique molecular identifier from a template-switch 5' adaptor carrying 12 random nucleotides. Each sample yielded at least 2.5 million CDR3-containing paired-end reads. All of the RNA was converted into first-strand cDNA using the Mint cDNA synthesis kit, with a TRBC-specific oligonucleotide serving as the primer. Following uracil-DNA glycosylase treatment, a first 18-cycle PCR with universal primers M1SS and BC2_uni_R was performed on all cDNA. The authors processed their data as follows. Each sample was normalized by randomly selecting 1 million high-quality reads, each carrying a distinct molecular identifier. Instead of being binned into consensus sequences, reads that shared molecular identifiers were thrown out. MiTCR, set to a Q25 quality threshold and the strictest error-elimination algorithm, was used for CDR3 identification, clonotype clustering and error correction. A nonparametric unseen species model using Euler transformation provided a lower-bound estimate of total TCR beta diversity. TCRdb reanalyzed the raw reads on its own, using fastp at Q25 for trimming and MiXCR for clone calling, and kept in-frame beta chains. One record per CDR3 amino acid sequence lists the most common genes and DNA. The V and J calls come from TCRdb's annotation, not from the publication. A total of around 1,500,000 distinct CDR3 sequences appear in this sample, approximately 30% of them only once. The ten largest clones represent over 7% of the sample.

Sequenced input: blood. This clonotype was obtained from a woman aged 25 to 39 in good health. The V and J segments used are TRBV30 and TRBJ2-3; the D gene cannot be resolved beyond TRBD1 or TRBD2, each matching 5 bases. The CDR3 region: CAWSVGTRKEKLYF. The nucleotide sequence reads TGTGCCTGGAGTGTTGGGACGCGCAAGGAAAAACTGTATTTT.